This record covers a single TCR beta chain. This record comes from a study of OX40 agonist ivuxolimab in advanced cancers. Profiled with immunoSEQ multiplex PCR; TCRdb holds only in-frame clones, not every one. The sample yields 75,000 to 95,000 clones, 90% to 95% seen once. Per germline, CDR1 SGHTA and CDR2 FQGNSA. Trimming pared 1 base from V and 2 bases from J, leaving 9 bases between. CDR3 length equals 14 residues. This TCR came from an adult with an advanced solid tumor such as melanoma, head and neck, liver or kidney cancer. This chain links TRBV7-2 with TRBJ2-7; D unclear. Sequences were derived from CD4+ or CD8+ T cells sorted from blood, sampled in a trial of the OX40 agonist ivuxolimab. The DNA for the CDR3 is TGTGCCAGCAGCTTAGAATCCGACGCCTACGAGCAGTACTTC. It is translated as CASSLESDAYEQYF.